The clone carrying this T cell receptor beta chain has just a few counts. Its antigen is still unknown. Quantitative 5'-RACE with molecular barcodes was used to make the TCR beta libraries. TCRdb passed the 5' RACE reads through MiXCR, listing each CDR3 protein once. Of about 140,000 distinct CDR3 sequences in the sample, around a third are singletons; the top ten hold 6%. This entry belongs to a study of CD8 T cells in ankylosing spondylitis. General study findings and limits: Clones that were linked to disease were CD8+ and were relatively rare in peripheral blood. Earlier authors reported some of these motif variants in reactive arthritis synovial fluid and blood. Several highly homologous variants formed a TCR beta motif that appeared characteristic of ankylosing spondylitis blood.

In germline, CDR1 is LGHDT, CDR2 YNNKEL (reference sequence). The CDR3 has 13 amino acids. Deletions cut 0 bases from V and 6 bases from J, with 6 bases between. Sequencing was carried out using synovial fluid, either unsorted or a sorted T cell fraction (not recorded which). The V call is TRBV3-1, the J call TRBJ2-1, with D hard to call. The origin of this receptor is a male donor with ankylosing spondylitis. CDR3 amino acids: CASSQELGNEQFF. For the CDR3, the DNA is TGTGCCAGCAGCCAAGAGTTAGGCAATGAGCAGTTCTTC.